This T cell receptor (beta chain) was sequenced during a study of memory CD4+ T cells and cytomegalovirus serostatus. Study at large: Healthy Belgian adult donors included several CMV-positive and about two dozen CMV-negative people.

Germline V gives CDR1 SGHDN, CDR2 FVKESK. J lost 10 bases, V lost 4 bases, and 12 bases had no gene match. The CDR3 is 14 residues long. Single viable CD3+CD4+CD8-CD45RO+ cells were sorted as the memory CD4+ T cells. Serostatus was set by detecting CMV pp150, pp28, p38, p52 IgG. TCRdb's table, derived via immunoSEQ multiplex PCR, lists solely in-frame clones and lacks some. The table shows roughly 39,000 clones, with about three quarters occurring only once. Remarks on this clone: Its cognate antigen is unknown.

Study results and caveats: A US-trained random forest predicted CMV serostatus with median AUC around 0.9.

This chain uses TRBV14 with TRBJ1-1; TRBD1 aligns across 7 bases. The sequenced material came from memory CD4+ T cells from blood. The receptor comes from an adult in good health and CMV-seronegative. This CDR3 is CASSPLSGGGPAFF. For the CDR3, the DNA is TGTGCCAGCAGCCCTCTATCAGGGGGGGGGCCAGCTTTCTTT.